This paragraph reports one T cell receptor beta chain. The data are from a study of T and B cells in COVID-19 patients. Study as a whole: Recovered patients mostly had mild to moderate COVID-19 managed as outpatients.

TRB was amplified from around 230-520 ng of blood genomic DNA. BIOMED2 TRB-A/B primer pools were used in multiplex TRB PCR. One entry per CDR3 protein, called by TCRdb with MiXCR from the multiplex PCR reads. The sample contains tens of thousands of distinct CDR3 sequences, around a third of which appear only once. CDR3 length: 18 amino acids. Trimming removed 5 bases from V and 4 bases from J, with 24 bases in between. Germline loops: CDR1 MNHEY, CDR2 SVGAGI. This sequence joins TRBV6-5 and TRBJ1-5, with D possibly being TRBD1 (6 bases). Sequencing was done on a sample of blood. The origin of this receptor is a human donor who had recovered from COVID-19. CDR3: CASSAPSWGRTGNQPQHF. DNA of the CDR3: TGTGCCAGCAGTGCCCCATCCTGGGGGAGAACAGGGAATCAGCCCCAGCATTTT.